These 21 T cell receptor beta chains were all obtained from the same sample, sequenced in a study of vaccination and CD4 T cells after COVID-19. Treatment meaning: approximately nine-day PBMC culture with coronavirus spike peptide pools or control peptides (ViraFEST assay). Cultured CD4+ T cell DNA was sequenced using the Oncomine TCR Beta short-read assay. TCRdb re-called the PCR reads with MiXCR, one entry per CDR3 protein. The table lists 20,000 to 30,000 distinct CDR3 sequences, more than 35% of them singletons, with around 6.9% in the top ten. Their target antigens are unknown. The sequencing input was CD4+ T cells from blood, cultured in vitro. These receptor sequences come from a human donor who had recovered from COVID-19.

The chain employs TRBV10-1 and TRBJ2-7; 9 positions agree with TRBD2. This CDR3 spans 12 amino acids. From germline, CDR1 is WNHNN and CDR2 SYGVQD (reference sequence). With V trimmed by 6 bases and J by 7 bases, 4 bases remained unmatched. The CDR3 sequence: CASRSLAGEQYF. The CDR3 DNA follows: TGCGCCAGCAGGAGCCTAGCGGGGGAGCAGTACTTC.

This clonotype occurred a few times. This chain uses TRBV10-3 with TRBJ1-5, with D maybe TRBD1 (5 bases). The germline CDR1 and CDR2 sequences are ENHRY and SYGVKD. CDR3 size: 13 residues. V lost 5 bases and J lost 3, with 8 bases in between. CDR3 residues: CAISSGLNQPQHF. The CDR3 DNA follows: TGTGCCATCAGTTCAGGGCTCAATCAGCCCCAGCATTTT.

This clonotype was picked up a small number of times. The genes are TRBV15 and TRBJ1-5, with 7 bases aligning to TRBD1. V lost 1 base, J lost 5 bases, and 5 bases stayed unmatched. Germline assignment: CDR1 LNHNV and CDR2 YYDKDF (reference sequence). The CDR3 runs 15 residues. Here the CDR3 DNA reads TGTGCCACCAGCAGAGGAGCAACAGGGGATCAGCCCCAGCATTTT. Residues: CATSRGATGDQPQHF.

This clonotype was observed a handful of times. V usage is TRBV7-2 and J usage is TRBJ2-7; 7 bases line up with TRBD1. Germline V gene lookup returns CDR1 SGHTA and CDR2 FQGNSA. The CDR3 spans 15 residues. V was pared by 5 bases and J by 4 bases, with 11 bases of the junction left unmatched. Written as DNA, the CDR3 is TGTGCCAGCAGCCCAGACCGGGACAGACTGTACGAGCAGTACTTC. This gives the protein CASSPDRDRLYEQYF.

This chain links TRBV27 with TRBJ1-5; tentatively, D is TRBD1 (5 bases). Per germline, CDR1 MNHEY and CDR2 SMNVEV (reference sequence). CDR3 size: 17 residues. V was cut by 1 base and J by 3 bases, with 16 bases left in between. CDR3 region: CASSLYPGQGYNQPQHF. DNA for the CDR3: TGTGCCAGCAGTTTATATCCGGGCCAGGGTTACAATCAGCCCCAGCATTTT.

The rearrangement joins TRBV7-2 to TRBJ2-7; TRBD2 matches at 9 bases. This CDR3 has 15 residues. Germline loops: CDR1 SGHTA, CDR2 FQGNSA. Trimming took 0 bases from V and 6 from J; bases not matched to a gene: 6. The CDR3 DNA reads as TGTGCCAGCAGCTTAGCCGGGACTAGCAGTTTCGAGCAGTACTTC. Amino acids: CASSLAGTSSFEQYF.

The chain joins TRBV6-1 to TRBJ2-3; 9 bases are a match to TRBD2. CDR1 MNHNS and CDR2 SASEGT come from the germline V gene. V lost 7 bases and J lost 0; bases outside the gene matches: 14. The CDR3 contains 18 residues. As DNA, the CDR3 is TGTGCCAGCAATCCGCTGGGATCAGCGGGGGGAAGCACAGATACGCAGTATTTT. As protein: CASNPLGSAGGSTDTQYF.

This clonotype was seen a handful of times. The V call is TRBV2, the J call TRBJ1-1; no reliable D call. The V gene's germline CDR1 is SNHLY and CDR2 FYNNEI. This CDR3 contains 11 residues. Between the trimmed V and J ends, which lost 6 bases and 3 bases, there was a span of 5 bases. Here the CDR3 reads CASSLDTEAFF. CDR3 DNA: TGTGCCAGCAGCCTCGACACTGAAGCTTTCTTT.

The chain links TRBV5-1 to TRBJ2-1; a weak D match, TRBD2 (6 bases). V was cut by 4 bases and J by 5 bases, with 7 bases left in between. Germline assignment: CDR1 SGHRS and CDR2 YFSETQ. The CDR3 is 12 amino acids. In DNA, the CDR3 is TGCGCCAGCAGCCGACTAGACAATGAGCAGTTCTTC. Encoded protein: CASSRLDNEQFF.

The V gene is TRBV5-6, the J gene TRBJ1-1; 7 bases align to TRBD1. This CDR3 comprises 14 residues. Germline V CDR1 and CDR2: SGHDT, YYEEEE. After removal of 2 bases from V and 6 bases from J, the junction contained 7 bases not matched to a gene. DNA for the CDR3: TGTGCCAGCAGCTTTGACAGGGTGGGGGCTGAAGCTTTCTTT. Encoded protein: CASSFDRVGAEAFF. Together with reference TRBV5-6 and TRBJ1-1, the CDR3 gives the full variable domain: DAGVTQSPTHLIKTRGQQVTLRCSPKSGHDTVSWYQQALGQGPQFIFQYYEEEERQRGNFPDRFSGHQFPNYSSELNVNALLLGDSALYLCASSFDRVGAEAFFGQGTRLTVV.

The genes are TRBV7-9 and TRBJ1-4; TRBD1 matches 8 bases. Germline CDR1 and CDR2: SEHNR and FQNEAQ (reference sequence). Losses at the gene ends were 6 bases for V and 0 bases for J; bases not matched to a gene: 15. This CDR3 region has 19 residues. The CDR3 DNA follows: TGTGCCAGCAGAAATCATCCGGGACAGGTGATGGCAACTAATGAAAAACTGTTTTTT. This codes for CASRNHPGQVMATNEKLFF.

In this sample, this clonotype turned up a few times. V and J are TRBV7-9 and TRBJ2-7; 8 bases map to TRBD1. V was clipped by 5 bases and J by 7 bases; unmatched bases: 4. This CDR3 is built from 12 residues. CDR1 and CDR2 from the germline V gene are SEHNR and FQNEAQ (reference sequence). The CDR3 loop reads CASSLHRGEQYF. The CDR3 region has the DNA TGTGCCAGCAGCCTTCACAGGGGGGAGCAGTACTTC.

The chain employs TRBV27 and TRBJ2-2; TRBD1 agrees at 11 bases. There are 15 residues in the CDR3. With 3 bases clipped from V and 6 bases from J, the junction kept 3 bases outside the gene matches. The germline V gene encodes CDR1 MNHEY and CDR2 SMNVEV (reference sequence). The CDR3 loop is CASSLGQGDAGELFF. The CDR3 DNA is TGTGCCAGCAGTTTGGGACAGGGGGACGCCGGGGAGCTGTTTTTT.

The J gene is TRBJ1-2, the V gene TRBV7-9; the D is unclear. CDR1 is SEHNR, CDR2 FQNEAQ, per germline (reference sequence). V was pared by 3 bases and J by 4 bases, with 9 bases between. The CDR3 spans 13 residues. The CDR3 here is CASSFGYLYGYTF. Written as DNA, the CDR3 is TGTGCCAGCAGCTTTGGTTACCTCTATGGCTACACCTTC.

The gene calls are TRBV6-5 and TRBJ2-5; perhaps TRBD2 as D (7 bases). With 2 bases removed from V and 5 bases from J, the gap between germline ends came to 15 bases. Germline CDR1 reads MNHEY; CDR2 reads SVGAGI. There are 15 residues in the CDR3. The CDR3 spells CASSYGGGAFETQYF. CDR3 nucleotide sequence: TGTGCCAGCAGTTACGGGGGGGGGGCCTTTGAGACCCAGTACTTC.

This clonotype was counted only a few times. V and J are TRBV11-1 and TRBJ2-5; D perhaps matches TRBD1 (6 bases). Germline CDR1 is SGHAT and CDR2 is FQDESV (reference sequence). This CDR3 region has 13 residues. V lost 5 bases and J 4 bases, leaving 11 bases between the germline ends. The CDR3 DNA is TGTGCCAGCAGCGATGTAGGGGGAGAGACCCAGTACTTC. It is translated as CASSDVGGETQYF. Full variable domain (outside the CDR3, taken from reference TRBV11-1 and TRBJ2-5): EAEVAQSPRYKITEKSQAVAFWCDPISGHATLYWYRQILGQGPELLVQFQDESVVDDSQLPKDRFSAERLKGVDSTLKIQPAELGDSAMYLCASSDVGGETQYFGPGTRLLVL.

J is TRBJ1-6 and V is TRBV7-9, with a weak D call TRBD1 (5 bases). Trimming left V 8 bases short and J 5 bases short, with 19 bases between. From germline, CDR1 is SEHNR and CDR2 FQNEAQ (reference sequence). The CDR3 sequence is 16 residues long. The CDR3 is CASESLRGQNNSPLHF. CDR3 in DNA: TGTGCCAGCGAAAGTCTTAGGGGCCAGAATAATTCACCCCTCCACTTT.

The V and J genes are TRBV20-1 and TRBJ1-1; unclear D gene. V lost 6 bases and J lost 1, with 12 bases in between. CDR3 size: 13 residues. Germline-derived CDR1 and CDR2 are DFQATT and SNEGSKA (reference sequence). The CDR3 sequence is CSAVGRPNTEAFF. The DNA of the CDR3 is TGCAGTGCCGTCGGACGGCCGAACACTGAAGCTTTCTTT.

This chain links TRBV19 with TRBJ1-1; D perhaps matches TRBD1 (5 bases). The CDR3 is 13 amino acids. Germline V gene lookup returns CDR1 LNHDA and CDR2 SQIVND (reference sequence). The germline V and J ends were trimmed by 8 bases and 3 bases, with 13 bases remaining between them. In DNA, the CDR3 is TGTGCCAGTGGTGGGGGGAGGGACACTGAAGCTTTCTTT. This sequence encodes CASGGGRDTEAFF.

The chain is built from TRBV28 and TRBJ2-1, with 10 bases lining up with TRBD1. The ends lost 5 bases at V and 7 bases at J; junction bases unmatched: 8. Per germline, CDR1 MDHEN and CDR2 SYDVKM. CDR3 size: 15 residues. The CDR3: CASSPGQGWKNEQFF. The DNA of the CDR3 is TGTGCCAGCAGTCCGGGACAGGGGTGGAAGAATGAGCAGTTCTTC.

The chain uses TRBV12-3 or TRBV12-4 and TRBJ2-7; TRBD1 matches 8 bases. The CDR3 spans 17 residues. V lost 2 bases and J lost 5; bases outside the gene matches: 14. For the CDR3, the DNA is TGTGCCAGCAGTTTACTTAGTCGGACAGGGCTCGTGAACGAGCAGTACTTC. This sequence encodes CASSLLSRTGLVNEQYF.